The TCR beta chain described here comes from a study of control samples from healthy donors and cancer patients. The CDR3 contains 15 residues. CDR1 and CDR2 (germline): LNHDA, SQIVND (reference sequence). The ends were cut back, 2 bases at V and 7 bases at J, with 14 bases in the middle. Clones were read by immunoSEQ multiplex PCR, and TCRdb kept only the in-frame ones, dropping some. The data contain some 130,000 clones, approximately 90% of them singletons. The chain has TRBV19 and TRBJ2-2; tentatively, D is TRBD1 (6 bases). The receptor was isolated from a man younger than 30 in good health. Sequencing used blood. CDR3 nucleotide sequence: TGTGCCAGTAGTATACGGACAGCGACCGGCGGGGAGCTGTTTTTT. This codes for CASSIRTATGGELFF. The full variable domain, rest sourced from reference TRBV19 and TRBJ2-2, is DGGITQSPKYLFRKEGQNVTLSCEQNLNHDAMYWYRQDPGQGLRLIYYSQIVNDFQKGDIAEGYSVSREKKESFPLTVTSAQKNPTAFYLCASSIRTATGGELFFGEGSRLTVL.